This TCR beta chain was recovered during a study of CD8+ T cells in alopecia areata. Points from the study as a whole: Tofacitinib delivered significant drops in scalp clonality and in expanded CD8+ clones among the top 100. Since there was just one nonresponder, nobody can yet say how baseline CD8+ expansion ties to response.

Treatment meaning: oral pan-JAK inhibitor, 5-10 mg twice daily. The CDR3 has 15 amino acids. The germline CDR1 and CDR2 sequences are SGHDT and YYEEEE. V shed 4 bases and J 1 base; nucleotides not matched to a gene: 8. It was cDNA, reverse transcribed from extracted RNA, that served as the sequencing template. TCRdb's copy holds only in-frame clones and misses some; the assay was immunoSEQ multiplex PCR. The sample consists of approximately 65,000 clones, 35% to 55% of them appearing once. With regard to this clone: Antigen specificity is unknown.

This sample comprised CD8+ T cells sorted from blood, obtained around week 37, from a patient treated with tofacitinib. The TCR was taken from a human donor with alopecia areata. The chain carries TRBV5-6 and TRBJ2-7; 7 nucleotides align to TRBD2. This CDR3 reads CASSRRREMSYEQYF. The CDR3 nucleotides read TGTGCCAGCAGCCGAAGGCGGGAGATGTCCTACGAGCAGTACTTC.